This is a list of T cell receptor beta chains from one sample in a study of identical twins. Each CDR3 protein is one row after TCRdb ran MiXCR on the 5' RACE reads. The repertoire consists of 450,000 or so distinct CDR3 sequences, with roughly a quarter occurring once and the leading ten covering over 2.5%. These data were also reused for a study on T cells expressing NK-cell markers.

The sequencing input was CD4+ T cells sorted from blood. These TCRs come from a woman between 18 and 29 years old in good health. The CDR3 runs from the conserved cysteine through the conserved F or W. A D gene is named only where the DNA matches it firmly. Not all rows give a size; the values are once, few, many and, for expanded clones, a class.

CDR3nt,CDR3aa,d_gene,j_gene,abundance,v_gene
TGCAGTGCAGAGGGGACTCGGCAAGAGACCCAGTACTTC,CSAEGTRQETQYF,.,TRBJ2-5,.,TRBV20-1
TGTGCCAGCAGCGTGGCACCCTCGGAACAGCCCCAGCATTTT,CASSVAPSEQPQHF,.,TRBJ1-5,.,TRBV9
TGTGCCAGCAGATGGACGGGAACAGATACGCAGTATTTT,CASRWTGTDTQYF,.,TRBJ2-3,many,TRBV7-2
TGTGCCAGCAGCTTGTCTTACCTCTCTGGAGAGCAGTTCTTC,CASSLSYLSGEQFF,.,TRBJ2-1,.,TRBV5-5
TGTGCCAGCAGCCAGGGGGCGAAAGGCTACACCTTC,CASSQGAKGYTF,TRBD1,TRBJ1-2,few,TRBV12-3/TRBV12-4
TGTGCCAGCAGGGCGGGGCCAGATACGCAGTATTTT,CASRAGPDTQYF,.,TRBJ2-3,few,TRBV12-3/TRBV12-4
TGTGCCAGCAGCTGGCGGGAGAACACCGGGGAGCTGTTTTTT,CASSWRENTGELFF,.,TRBJ2-2,few,TRBV7-9
TGTGCCAGCAGCTTAGTTGGTTTTAATGAGCAGTTCTTC,CASSLVGFNEQFF,.,TRBJ2-1,few,TRBV7-2
TGTGCCAGCAGTTACCCGATAGGGACAGGGTATTGGAATGAGCAGTTCTTC,CASSYPIGTGYWNEQFF,TRBD1,TRBJ2-1,.,TRBV6-2/TRBV6-3
TGTGCCAGCGTGGGACAGGGGGCCTACGAGCAGTACTTC,CASVGQGAYEQYF,TRBD1,TRBJ2-7,.,TRBV12-3/TRBV12-4
TGCAGTGCTTCACGGGACAGAAGGGAGCAGTACTTC,CSASRDRREQYF,TRBD1,TRBJ2-7,.,TRBV20-1
TGTGCCAGCAGCTTAGTCTACAGCGGGACCCAGTACTTC,CASSLVYSGTQYF,.,TRBJ2-5,.,TRBV11-2
TGTGCCACCGCGGCGGGGGGGGCGGAGAATGAGCAGTTCTTC,CATAAGGAENEQFF,TRBD2,TRBJ2-1,few,TRBV24-1
TGTGCCAGCAGCTTAACAGAGACCCAGTACTTC,CASSLTETQYF,.,TRBJ2-5,many,TRBV5-1
TGCAGTGCTAGAGTCTTGAGGACAGGAGGGAACTATGGCTACACCTTC,CSARVLRTGGNYGYTF,TRBD1,TRBJ1-2,few,TRBV20-1
TGTGCCAGCAGATCCTGGGGGACTAGCGGGGAAGTAATCACCGGGGAGCTGTTTTTT,CASRSWGTSGEVITGELFF,TRBD2,TRBJ2-2,.,TRBV6-1
TGTGCCAGCAGCGTAGAACAGGGATATAATGAAAAACTGTTTTTT,CASSVEQGYNEKLFF,.,TRBJ1-4,.,TRBV9
TGTGCCAGCAGCGGACCCAGGAGCACAGATACGCAGTATTTT,CASSGPRSTDTQYF,.,TRBJ2-3,few,TRBV9
TGTGCCACCAGCAGAGTGAGACTAGCGGCGAACACCGGGGAGCTGTTTTTT,CATSRVRLAANTGELFF,TRBD2,TRBJ2-2,.,TRBV15